This T cell receptor beta chain is drawn from a study of shared clonotypes between healthy human individuals (dated by TCRdb to between 2020 and 2021). General notes on the study: A couple of women and three men aged 18 to 49 years were included in the cohort. The study deeply sequenced blood TCR repertoires of about 5 healthy adults to estimate repertoire size and the extent of clonotype sharing between individuals. Different laboratories and diverse techniques were used to prepare libraries and sequence TCR repertoires, to increase sequencing depth and limit assay-specific biases. Each donor's leukapheresis produced roughly between roughly 0.85 and 10 billion PBMCs. General study outcomes and caveats: Sampling was restricted to blood, and TCR repertoires in tissue are likely to differ from TCR repertoires in blood. Based on pairwise subsampling, the degree of clonotype sharing among donors was expected to be affected by sequencing depth. Because the study included a small number of donors, the genetic and exposure-history diversity represented was limited.

TCR CDR3 regions were amplified from genomic DNA by multiplex PCR using the deep immunoSEQ assay. Extracted genomic DNA from each cell subset was distributed evenly across all wells of several immunoSEQ 96-well plates, and each plate was treated as a replicate. For unsorted PBMC, approximately 290 ng genomic DNA, equal to about 30,000 T cell genomes, was loaded into each replicate PCR. Unsorted PBMC genomic DNA was sequenced across ten immunoSEQ deep assay plates. Purified libraries were quantified with a Qubit 3.0 fluorometer, sized on a Bioanalyzer 2100, and re-quantified with the KAPA Library Quantification kit. Every immunoSEQ 96-well plate was sequenced on a separate single-read 150-cycle Illumina NextSeq 550 flow cell. The source study handled its data this way. The immunoSEQ output contained only junctional sequences without quality scores, so filtering could not match that applied to full-length reads. To assign V/J genes and CDR3, sequences were annotated against IMGT germline references using PyIR, a Python wrapper for IgBLAST v1.9. Reads were removed for weak V/J assignments (E-value above 1e-6), missing CDR3, stop codons, out-of-frame junctions, or ambiguous translated residues. V3J clonotypes were defined as sequences sharing an identical inferred V gene, J gene, and CDR3 amino acid sequence. To compute the percentage overlap between repertoires, the number of shared unique clonotypes was divided by the size of the smaller repertoire. Three approaches were used to assess repertoire richness: RTK rarefaction, the Chao1 estimator, and Recon v2.1 estimates of unobserved clonotypes. TCRdb provides this immuneACCESS table in a form limited to in-frame rearrangements. Some clones are lacking; in checked studies, under half of them reflect an unresolved V gene, and why the rest are absent is not known. Clone size and the V and J calls come from that table; the DNA yielded D and trimming. Present in this sample are approximately 470,000 clones, roughly 80% of which were seen just once. Of the sample, over 9.5% is held by the ten largest clones.

The donors were healthy, HIV-negative adults who had no recently reported acute infections or vaccinations. Every donor was a Caucasian adult living in Nashville, Tennessee, USA. For unsorted samples, some 90 million PBMCs were counted and genomic DNA was extracted with the QIAamp DNA Blood Mini kit. After blood collection by leukapheresis, PBMCs were isolated using Ficoll-Histopaque density gradient centrifugation and then cryopreserved in the vapor phase of liquid nitrogen. This clone was found once. Its antigen is not yet known. The record has no base qualities; no much larger clone is one base away. The sequenced material came from PBMCs. The source of this sequence is a woman in her forties in good health. Some clones in this sample may be carry-over from other donors' samples.

The DNA reads TGTGCCAGCAGAACCGGGGCTTTCACCGGGGAGCTGTTTTTT. Its translation is CASRTGAFTGELFF. The rearranged chain carries TRBV6-6 and TRBJ2-2; the D segment might be TRBD1 or TRBD2, since each matches 5 bases. The CDR3, from cysteine to phenylalanine, totals 14 residues. Just CDR3 DNA is preserved here, 42 bases in frame from base 1. Based on the germline V gene (reference sequence), the CDR1 and CDR2 sequences are MNHNY and SVGAGI. V is shortened by 6 bases, J by 4 bases, and the region joining them spans 12 bases.